What follows are 6 T cell receptor beta chains derived from one specimen sequenced in a study of blood T cell repertoires in COVID-19 (dated by TCRdb to 2019 to 2021). To prepare the library, the immunoSEQ multiplex PCR assay was applied. TCRdb limited this immuneACCESS table to in-frame rearrangements with V and J called. A share of clones is missing; checked studies link under half to unresolved V genes, and the rest is unexplained. This sample holds 70,000 or so clones; more than 75% were observed only once. The top ten clonotypes cover around 1.5% of the sample. Sequencing input: peripheral blood. The receptors shown here come from a human donor in a cohort sampled during active COVID-19.

V gene TRBV7-9 combines with J gene TRBJ2-1; the D is unclear. The CDR3 runs to 12 residues. Germline V gene data show CDR1 as SEHNR and CDR2 as FQNEAQ (reference sequence). The V end lost 8 bases, the J end lost 6 bases, and 11 bases lay between the germline ends. DNA for the CDR3: TGTGCCAGCGTCTCTTCGGGCAATGAGCAGTTCTTC. This codes for CASVSSGNEQFF.

This chain joins TRBV6-2 or TRBV6-3 and TRBJ2-7; a weak D match, TRBD2 (5 bases). V lost 5 bases and J 4 bases, leaving 18 bases between the germline ends. The CDR3 length is 15 residues. Germline-derived CDR1 and CDR2 are MNHEY and SVGEGT. In DNA, the CDR3 is TGTGCCAGCAGTGACCCCGGGTCCGGAGGATACGAGCAGTACTTC. Protein sequence: CASSDPGSGGYEQYF.

This clone has only one observation. The genes are TRBV10-3 and TRBJ2-5, with D possibly being TRBD2 (5 bases). Trimming took off 2 bases at V and 4 bases at J, with 14 bases between the two ends. CDR3 length: 15 residues. The germline V gene has CDR1 ENHRY and CDR2 SYGVKD. CDR3 residues: CAISEGWLAAETQYF. In DNA, the CDR3 is TGTGCCATCAGTGAGGGTTGGCTAGCAGCAGAGACCCAGTACTTC.

The gene calls are TRBV19 and TRBJ2-3, with D uncertain. The CDR3 loop spans 14 amino acids. From germline, CDR1 is LNHDA and CDR2 SQIVND (reference sequence). Trimming stripped 3 bases from V and 0 bases from J, with 7 bases between. This CDR3 is CASSIATSTDTQYF. CDR3 in DNA: TGTGCCAGTAGTATCGCGACTAGCACAGATACGCAGTATTTT.

This rearrangement joins TRBV7-6 to TRBJ1-4; 7 bases are shared with TRBD1. Germline V CDR1 and CDR2: SGHVS, FNYEAQ. Trimming at V came to 3 bases and at J to 5 bases, leaving 3 bases not matched to a gene. The CDR3 is 14 residues long. CDR3: CASSLGQQNEKLFF. The CDR3 DNA sequence: TGTGCCAGCAGCTTGGGACAGCAAAATGAAAAACTGTTTTTT.

The rearrangement joins TRBV19 to TRBJ2-5; 12 nucleotides align to TRBD2. Trimming cost V 4 bases and J 5 bases; bases outside gene matches: 5. In germline, CDR1 is LNHDA, CDR2 SQIVND (reference sequence). The CDR3 loop spans 15 amino acids. The CDR3 spells CASSTATSGSETQYF. The DNA for the CDR3 is TGTGCCAGTAGTACCGCGACTAGCGGGAGTGAGACCCAGTACTTC.